This T cell receptor (beta chain) stems from a study of follicular helper T cells after annual influenza vaccination. Overall study results and limits: Successive annual vaccinations recalled a recurrent oligoclonal ICOS+CD38+ cTfh response with influenza-specific clonotypes. Change in circulating plasmablasts correlated with ICOS+CD38+ cTfh clonality change.

In germline, CDR1 is SGHRS, CDR2 YFSETQ. Trimming at V came to 1 base and at J to 3 bases, leaving 3 bases not matched to a gene. The CDR3 has 15 residues. Regarding time point: 2014-2015 season, 7 days after vaccination. Generated by immunoSEQ multiplex PCR, the TCRdb table keeps only in-frame clones and is missing some. The sample holds about 10,000 clones, approximately 82% seen once. To note about this clone: Its antigen is still unknown.

The rearrangement links TRBV5-1 to TRBJ2-1, with 8 nucleotides matching TRBD2. The source of this sequence is an adult who received the influenza vaccine. Here the sequenced sample was CXCR5- memory CD4+ T cells sorted from blood, taken 7 days after influenza vaccination. CDR3 sequence (DNA): TGCGCCAGCAGCTTGACTAGCGGATTCTACAATGAGCAGTTCTTC. Translation: CASSLTSGFYNEQFF.